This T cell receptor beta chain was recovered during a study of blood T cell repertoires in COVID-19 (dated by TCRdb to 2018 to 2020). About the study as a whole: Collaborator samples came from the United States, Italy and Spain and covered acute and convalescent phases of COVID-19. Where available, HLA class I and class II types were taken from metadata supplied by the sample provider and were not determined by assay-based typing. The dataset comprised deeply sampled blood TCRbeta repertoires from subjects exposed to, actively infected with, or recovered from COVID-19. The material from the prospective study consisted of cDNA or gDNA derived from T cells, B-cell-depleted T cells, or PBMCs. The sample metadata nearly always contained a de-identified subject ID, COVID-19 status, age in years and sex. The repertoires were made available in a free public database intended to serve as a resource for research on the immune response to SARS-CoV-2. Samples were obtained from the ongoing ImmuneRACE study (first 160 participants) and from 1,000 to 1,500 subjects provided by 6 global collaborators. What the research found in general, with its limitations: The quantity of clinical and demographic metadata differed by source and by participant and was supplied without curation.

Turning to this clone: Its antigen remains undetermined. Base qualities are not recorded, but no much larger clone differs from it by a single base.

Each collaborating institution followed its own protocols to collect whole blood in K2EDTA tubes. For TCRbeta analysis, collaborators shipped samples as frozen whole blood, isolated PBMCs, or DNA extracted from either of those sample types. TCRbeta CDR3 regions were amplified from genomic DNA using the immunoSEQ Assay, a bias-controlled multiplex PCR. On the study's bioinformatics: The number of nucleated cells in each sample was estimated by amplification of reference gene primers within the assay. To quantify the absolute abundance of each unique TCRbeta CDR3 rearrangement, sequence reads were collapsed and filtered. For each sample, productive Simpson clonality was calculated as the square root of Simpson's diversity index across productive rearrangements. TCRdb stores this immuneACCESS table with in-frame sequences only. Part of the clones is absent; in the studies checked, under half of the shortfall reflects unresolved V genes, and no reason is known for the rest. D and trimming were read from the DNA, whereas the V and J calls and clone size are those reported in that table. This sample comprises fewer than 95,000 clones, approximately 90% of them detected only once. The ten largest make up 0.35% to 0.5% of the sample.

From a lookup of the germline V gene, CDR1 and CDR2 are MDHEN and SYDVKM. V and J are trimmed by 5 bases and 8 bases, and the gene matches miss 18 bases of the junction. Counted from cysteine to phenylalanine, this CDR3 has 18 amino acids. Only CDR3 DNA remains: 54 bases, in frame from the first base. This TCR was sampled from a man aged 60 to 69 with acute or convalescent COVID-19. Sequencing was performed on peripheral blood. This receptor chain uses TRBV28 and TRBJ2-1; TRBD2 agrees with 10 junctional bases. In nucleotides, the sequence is TGTGCCAGCAGTCCCCGTAACTTAACTAGCGGGGTTATATATGAGCAGTTCTTC. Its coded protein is CASSPRNLTSGVIYEQFF.